This is a list of T cell receptor beta chains from one sample in a study of blood T cells in healthy people across ages. TCRdb analysed the 5' RACE reads with MiXCR anew, one entry per CDR3 protein. The sample includes hundreds of thousands of distinct CDR3 sequences, under 25% seen only once; the top ten take more than 3%. Material: blood. Receptors originate from a man in his 70s in good health. Each CDR3 is given with its conserved first and last residue. The D gene is left open where the match is weak. Not all rows give a size; the values are once, few, many and, for expanded clones, a class.

j_gene: TRBJ1-4
v_gene: TRBV11-2
d_gene: NA
abundance: few
CDR3nt: TGTGCCAGCAGCTTATCCGATAATGAAAAACTGTTTTTT
CDR3aa: CASSLSDNEKLFF

j_gene: TRBJ2-1
v_gene: TRBV7-8
d_gene: NA
abundance: NA
CDR3nt: TGTGCCAGCAGCCTCTGGCCGGGGAGTGACAATGAGCAGTTCTTC
CDR3aa: CASSLWPGSDNEQFF

j_gene: TRBJ2-1
v_gene: TRBV4-1
d_gene: TRBD2
abundance: few
CDR3nt: TGCGCCAGCAGCCCACTAGCGGGAGGTGTGAATGAGCAGTTCTTC
CDR3aa: CASSPLAGGVNEQFF

j_gene: TRBJ2-1
v_gene: TRBV25-1
d_gene: NA
abundance: NA
CDR3nt: TGTGCCAGCAGACCCCTGGATGGGGCTGGCTACAATGAGCAGTTCTTC
CDR3aa: CASRPLDGAGYNEQFF

j_gene: TRBJ2-1
v_gene: TRBV20-1
d_gene: TRBD2
abundance: NA
CDR3nt: TGCAGTGCTAGAGAACGGACTAGCCCTTCCTACAATGAGCAGTTCTTC
CDR3aa: CSARERTSPSYNEQFF

j_gene: TRBJ1-2
v_gene: TRBV18
d_gene: NA
abundance: NA
CDR3nt: TGTGCCAGCTCACCCGCACTCGACAGCCATGGCTACACCTTC
CDR3aa: CASSPALDSHGYTF

j_gene: TRBJ2-2
v_gene: TRBV12-3/TRBV12-4
d_gene: NA
abundance: NA
CDR3nt: TGTGCCAGCAGTTTAGCGCTGAAGAGGAACACCGGGGAGCTGTTTTTT
CDR3aa: CASSLALKRNTGELFF

j_gene: TRBJ2-4
v_gene: TRBV9
d_gene: TRBD2
abundance: NA
CDR3nt: TGTGCCAGCAGCGTAGGGGGAGGGGCCAAAAACATTCAGTACTTC
CDR3aa: CASSVGGGAKNIQYF

j_gene: TRBJ1-1
v_gene: TRBV14
d_gene: NA
abundance: NA
CDR3nt: TGTGCCAGTAGCCCCCCCGGGACCTTGGTGACTGAAGCTTTCTTT
CDR3aa: CASSPPGTLVTEAFF

j_gene: TRBJ2-1
v_gene: TRBV24-1
d_gene: TRBD2
abundance: NA
CDR3nt: TGTGCCACCAGTGATTCATTGGGAACTAGCGGGAGACGCCGAAATGAGCAGTTCTTC
CDR3aa: CATSDSLGTSGRRRNEQFF

j_gene: TRBJ1-2
v_gene: TRBV27
d_gene: TRBD1
abundance: few
CDR3nt: TGTGCCAGCAGTCCCTACTCGACAGGGTATGGGTATGGCTACACCTTC
CDR3aa: CASSPYSTGYGYGYTF

j_gene: TRBJ1-2
v_gene: TRBV5-1
d_gene: TRBD1
abundance: few
CDR3nt: TGCGCCAGCAGCTCGACAGGGTTCTATGGCTACACCTTC
CDR3aa: CASSSTGFYGYTF

j_gene: TRBJ2-4
v_gene: TRBV13
d_gene: NA
abundance: many
CDR3nt: TGTGCCAGCAGCTTGGGGCAGCCGAAAGCCAAAAACATTCAGTACTTC
CDR3aa: CASSLGQPKAKNIQYF

j_gene: TRBJ2-6
v_gene: TRBV9
d_gene: NA
abundance: many
CDR3nt: TGTGCCAGCAGCCACGACAGGTTCTTCTCTGGGGCCAACGTCCTGACTTTC
CDR3aa: CASSHDRFFSGANVLTF

j_gene: TRBJ2-1
v_gene: TRBV20-1
d_gene: TRBD2
abundance: NA
CDR3nt: TGCAGTGCTAAGTGGACTAGCGGGAGGGCCATTGAGCAGTTCTTC
CDR3aa: CSAKWTSGRAIEQFF

j_gene: TRBJ1-1
v_gene: TRBV5-1
d_gene: NA
abundance: NA
CDR3nt: TGCGCCAGCAGCTTGGCCTGGAAGGGGAGGACTGAAGCTTTCTTT
CDR3aa: CASSLAWKGRTEAFF

j_gene: TRBJ2-1
v_gene: TRBV5-1
d_gene: TRBD2
abundance: NA
CDR3nt: TGCGCCAGCAGCTTGAGCGCCCTAGCGGGAGGTTTCAATGAGCAGTTCTTC
CDR3aa: CASSLSALAGGFNEQFF

j_gene: TRBJ2-2
v_gene: TRBV7-2
d_gene: TRBD1
abundance: few
CDR3nt: TGTGCCAGCAGGATGACAGGGATAATAGCCGGGGAGCTGTTTTTT
CDR3aa: CASRMTGIIAGELFF

j_gene: TRBJ1-1
v_gene: TRBV20-1
d_gene: NA
abundance: few
CDR3nt: TGCAGTGCTAGATCCCGAGGCTTGTCTGAAGCTTTCTTT
CDR3aa: CSARSRGLSEAFF

j_gene: TRBJ2-3
v_gene: TRBV29-1
d_gene: NA
abundance: NA
CDR3nt: TGCAGCGTTGACCGACAGGGCACAGATACGCAGTATTTT
CDR3aa: CSVDRQGTDTQYF

j_gene: TRBJ1-5
v_gene: TRBV24-1
d_gene: NA
abundance: few
CDR3nt: TGTGCCACCAGTGATTTGGAACGCGGCAATCAGCCCCAGCATTTT
CDR3aa: CATSDLERGNQPQHF

j_gene: TRBJ2-7
v_gene: TRBV2
d_gene: NA
abundance: NA
CDR3nt: TGTGCCAGCAGTCAACTAGCCTCCGGTTCCTACGAGCAGTACTTC
CDR3aa: CASSQLASGSYEQYF

j_gene: TRBJ2-1
v_gene: TRBV20-1
d_gene: NA
abundance: NA
CDR3nt: TGCAGTGCCTACGACACCAATGAGCAGTTCTTC
CDR3aa: CSAYDTNEQFF

j_gene: TRBJ2-2
v_gene: TRBV25-1
d_gene: NA
abundance: NA
CDR3nt: TGTGCCTCTACTCAGGGGACCGGGGAGCTGTTTTTT
CDR3aa: CASTQGTGELFF

j_gene: TRBJ1-5
v_gene: TRBV6-2/TRBV6-3
d_gene: TRBD1
abundance: NA
CDR3nt: TGTGCCAGCAGCAGAGAGGGGGCTGGCAATCAGCCCCAGCATTTT
CDR3aa: CASSREGAGNQPQHF

j_gene: TRBJ1-1
v_gene: TRBV12-3/TRBV12-4
d_gene: NA
abundance: NA
CDR3nt: TGTGCCAGCAAACTGGACACGGACACTGAAGCTTTCTTT
CDR3aa: CASKLDTDTEAFF

j_gene: TRBJ2-1
v_gene: TRBV18
d_gene: NA
abundance: few
CDR3nt: TGTGCCAGCTCACCACAAGGGAGCGCAGGCTACAATGAGCAGTTCTTC
CDR3aa: CASSPQGSAGYNEQFF

j_gene: TRBJ2-7
v_gene: TRBV9
d_gene: NA
abundance: NA
CDR3nt: TGTGCCAGCAGCGAAACTAGCTCCTACGAGCAGTACTTC
CDR3aa: CASSETSSYEQYF

j_gene: TRBJ1-4
v_gene: TRBV5-8
d_gene: NA
abundance: few
CDR3nt: TGTGCCAGCAGCTTGATAAGGGGTGAAAAACTGTTTTTT
CDR3aa: CASSLIRGEKLFF

j_gene: TRBJ1-1
v_gene: TRBV7-2
d_gene: TRBD1
abundance: NA
CDR3nt: TGTGCCAGCAGCTTAGGGACAGGGGGCCGAACTGAAGCTTTCTTT
CDR3aa: CASSLGTGGRTEAFF

j_gene: TRBJ1-2
v_gene: TRBV7-2
d_gene: TRBD1
abundance: once
CDR3nt: TGTGCCAGCAGCTCCCGGGACAGGGGTGTTGGCTACACCTTC
CDR3aa: CASSSRDRGVGYTF

j_gene: TRBJ2-1
v_gene: TRBV10-1
d_gene: NA
abundance: NA
CDR3nt: TGCGCCAGCGGGGGTAGTTGGAATGAGCAGTTCTTC
CDR3aa: CASGGSWNEQFF

j_gene: TRBJ2-7
v_gene: TRBV20-1
d_gene: TRBD1
abundance: NA
CDR3nt: TGCAGTGGCAGGGGGAAATACGAGCAGTACTTC
CDR3aa: CSGRGKYEQYF

j_gene: TRBJ2-7
v_gene: TRBV20-1
d_gene: NA
abundance: NA
CDR3nt: TGCAGTGCACCTACTAGTCGCGAGCAGTACTTC
CDR3aa: CSAPTSREQYF

j_gene: TRBJ2-7
v_gene: TRBV5-1
d_gene: NA
abundance: few
CDR3nt: TGCGCCAGCAGCTTACAGACAGGATCAGGCAACGAGCAGTACTTC
CDR3aa: CASSLQTGSGNEQYF

j_gene: TRBJ1-1
v_gene: TRBV3-1
d_gene: NA
abundance: few
CDR3nt: TGTGCCAGCAGCCAAGATATAAGGGCTGAAGCTTTCTTT
CDR3aa: CASSQDIRAEAFF

j_gene: TRBJ2-5
v_gene: TRBV5-1
d_gene: TRBD2
abundance: NA
CDR3nt: TGCGCCAGCAGCTCCTCTAGCGGGGACGGAGAGACCCAGTACTTC
CDR3aa: CASSSSSGDGETQYF

j_gene: TRBJ2-4
v_gene: TRBV14
d_gene: TRBD1
abundance: NA
CDR3nt: TGTGCCAGCAGCCGAGGGACAGGAAAGCCCTCAAACATTCAGTACTTC
CDR3aa: CASSRGTGKPSNIQYF

j_gene: TRBJ1-4
v_gene: TRBV2
d_gene: TRBD1
abundance: NA
CDR3nt: TGTGCCAGCAGTGAACTACAGGGGGCAGGAGAAAAACTGTTTTTT
CDR3aa: CASSELQGAGEKLFF

j_gene: TRBJ1-1
v_gene: TRBV5-5
d_gene: NA
abundance: NA
CDR3nt: TGTGCCAGCAGCTTGGTTGGCAGGGCTATGACTGAAGCTTTCTTT
CDR3aa: CASSLVGRAMTEAFF

j_gene: TRBJ2-5
v_gene: TRBV7-2
d_gene: TRBD2
abundance: few
CDR3nt: TGTGCCAGCAGCTTAGCGGGACTAGCGGGAGTTACGGTCTTC
CDR3aa: CASSLAGLAGVTVF